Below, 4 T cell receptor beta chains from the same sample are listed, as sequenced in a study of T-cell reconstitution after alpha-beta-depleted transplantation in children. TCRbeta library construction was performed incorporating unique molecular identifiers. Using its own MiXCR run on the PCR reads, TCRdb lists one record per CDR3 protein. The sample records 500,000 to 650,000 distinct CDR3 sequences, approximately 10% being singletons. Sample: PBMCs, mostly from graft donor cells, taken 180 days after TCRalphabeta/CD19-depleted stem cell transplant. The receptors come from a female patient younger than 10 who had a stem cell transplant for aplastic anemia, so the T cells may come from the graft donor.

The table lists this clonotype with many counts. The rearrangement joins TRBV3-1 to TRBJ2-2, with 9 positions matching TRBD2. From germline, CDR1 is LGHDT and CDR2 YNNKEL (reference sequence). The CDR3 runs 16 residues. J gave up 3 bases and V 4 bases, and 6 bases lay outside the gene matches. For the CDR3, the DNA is TGTGCCAGCAGCCCTAGGACTAGCGTGGACACCGGGGAGCTGTTTTTT. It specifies CASSPRTSVDTGELFF.

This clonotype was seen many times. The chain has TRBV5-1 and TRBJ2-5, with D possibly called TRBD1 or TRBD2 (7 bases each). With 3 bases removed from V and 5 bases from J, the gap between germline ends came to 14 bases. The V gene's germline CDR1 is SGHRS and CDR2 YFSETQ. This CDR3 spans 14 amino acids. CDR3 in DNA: TGCGCCAGCAGCTCCAGACAGGGAGGGGAGACCCAGTACTTC. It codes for CASSSRQGGETQYF.

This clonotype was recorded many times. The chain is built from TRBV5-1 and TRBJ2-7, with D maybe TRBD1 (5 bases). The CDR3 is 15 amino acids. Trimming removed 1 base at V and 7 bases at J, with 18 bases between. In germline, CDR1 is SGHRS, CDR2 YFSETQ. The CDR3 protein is CASSLLGPGISEQYF. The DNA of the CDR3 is TGCGCCAGCAGCTTGTTGGGGCCAGGGATTAGTGAGCAGTACTTC.

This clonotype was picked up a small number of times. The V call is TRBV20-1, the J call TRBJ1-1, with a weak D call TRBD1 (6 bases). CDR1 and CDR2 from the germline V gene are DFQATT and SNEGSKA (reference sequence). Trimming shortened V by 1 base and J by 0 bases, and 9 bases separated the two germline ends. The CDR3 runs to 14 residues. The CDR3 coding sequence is TGCAGTGCTAGAGGCAGGGGCATGAACACTGAAGCTTTCTTT. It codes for CSARGRGMNTEAFF.